Listed below are T cell receptor beta chains from one sample, sequenced in a study of shared clonotypes between healthy human individuals. Measured with immunoSEQ multiplex PCR; TCRdb has only the in-frame clones, and not every one. Of around 1.4 million clones detected, around 98.5% appear once; the ten largest clones hold approximately 0.38%. Sequences were obtained from naive CD4+ T cells sorted from blood. The receptors come from a man aged 25 to 40 in good health. Both conserved end residues are part of each CDR3. Each record gives: V gene, clone size, CDR3 length, D gene, J gene, CDR3 protein, CDR3 DNA. A D gene is named only where the DNA matches it firmly. Some rows have no size entry. The others give once, few or many, or a class for an expanded clone.

TRBV10-1	.	13	.	TRBJ2-3	CASSAISTDTQYF	TGCGCCAGCAGTGCCATTAGCACAGATACGCAGTATTTT
TRBV12-5	once	18	.	TRBJ1-5	CASGLVIWGLFWNQPQHF	TGTGCTAGTGGTTTGGTAATTTGGGGGCTCTTTTGGAATCAGCCCCAGCATTTT
TRBV27	.	14	.	TRBJ2-4	CASSYGPPSQFQYF	TGTGCCAGCAGTTACGGGCCACCTTCCCAATTTCAGTACTTC
TRBV6-1	once	14	.	TRBJ1-5	CASSERGANQPQHF	TGTGCCAGCAGTGAAAGAGGGGCCAATCAGCCCCAGCATTTT
TRBV2	.	16	.	TRBJ2-5	CASSGRGRESYEAQYF	TGTGCCAGCAGTGGAAGGGGGCGGGAGTCCTACGAGGCCCAGTACTTC
TRBV5-4	.	14	.	TRBJ2-7	CASSIAEPPYEQYF	TGTGCCAGCAGCATAGCGGAACCGCCCTACGAGCAGTACTTC
TRBV27	.	17	.	TRBJ2-7	CASSLSSLGAQSYEQYF	TGTGCCAGCAGTTTATCCTCCTTGGGAGCGCAATCCTACGAGCAGTACTTC
TRBV5-6	.	13	.	TRBJ2-7	CASSGTPAYEQYF	TGTGCCAGCAGCGGGACACCTGCCTACGAGCAGTACTTC
TRBV5-6	.	14	TRBD2	TRBJ2-7	CASSDRDYSYEQYF	TGTGCCAGCAGCGACCGGGACTACTCCTACGAGCAGTACTTC
TRBV5-1	.	15	TRBD2	TRBJ2-3	CASRLLAGAGDTQYF	TGCGCCAGCAGGTTACTAGCGGGAGCAGGGGATACGCAGTATTTT
TRBV4-3	once	19	TRBD2	TRBJ2-2	CASSQDSIVRGRAGGELFF	TGCGCCAGCAGCCAAGATTCGATCGTCCGCGGGAGGGCTGGCGGGGAGCTGTTTTTT
TRBV28	.	17	.	TRBJ2-5	CASSLSFAGPIKETQYF	TGTGCCAGCAGTTTGTCTTTTGCCGGGCCAATTAAAGAGACCCAGTACTTC
TRBV19	.	14	TRBD1	TRBJ2-7	CASNDRGRAYEQYF	TGTGCCAGTAATGACAGGGGCCGAGCCTACGAGCAGTACTTC
TRBV18	.	16	TRBD2	TRBJ2-7	CASSPLVAGGLHEQYF	TGTGCCAGCTCACCACTGGTAGCGGGAGGGCTACACGAGCAGTACTTC
TRBV6-4	.	13	TRBD1	TRBJ2-1	CASSWGQGVEQFF	TGTGCCAGCAGTTGGGGACAGGGGGTGGAGCAGTTCTTC
TRBV18	.	14	.	TRBJ2-5	CASSPNTGPETQYF	TGTGCCAGCTCACCCAATACGGGGCCAGAGACCCAGTACTTC
TRBV28	.	12	.	TRBJ2-5	CASLGGQETQYF	TGTGCCAGCCTTGGCGGACAAGAGACCCAGTACTTC
TRBV25-1	.	15	.	TRBJ2-2	CASSQSRLITGELFF	TGTGCCAGCAGTCAAAGCAGGCTGATCACCGGGGAGCTGTTTTTT
TRBV28	.	14	.	TRBJ2-1	CASSYTRVTNEQFF	TGTGCCAGCAGTTACACGCGGGTGACCAATGAGCAGTTCTTC
TRBV19	.	12	.	TRBJ1-2	CASRLAGSGYTF	TGTGCCAGTAGACTCGCCGGGAGCGGCTACACCTTC
TRBV11-1	.	12	.	TRBJ2-7	CASSQQGYEQYF	TGTGCCAGCAGCCAACAGGGCTACGAGCAGTACTTC
TRBV13	.	19	.	TRBJ2-7	CASSLGPHGTSGRGYEQYF	TGTGCCAGCAGCTTAGGACCTCACGGGACATCCGGGCGGGGGTACGAGCAGTACTTC
TRBV30	.	15	TRBD2	TRBJ2-1	CAWSVRVTSGNEQFF	TGTGCCTGGAGTGTACGAGTGACTAGCGGCAATGAGCAGTTCTTC
TRBV6-5	.	14	.	TRBJ2-5	CASSHVTSIGTQYF	TGTGCCAGCAGTCACGTTACTAGCATAGGGACCCAGTACTTC
TRBV7-2	.	17	TRBD2	TRBJ2-7	CASSGRGSGSKAYEQYF	TGTGCCAGCAGCGGCCGTGGTAGCGGGAGTAAAGCCTACGAGCAGTACTTC
TRBV28	.	14	.	TRBJ2-1	CASSTPGLGNEQFF	TGTGCCAGCAGTACCCCGGGACTCGGTAATGAGCAGTTCTTC
TRBV19	.	14	.	TRBJ1-1	CASSTTGLNTEAFF	TGTGCCAGTAGTACGACGGGGCTGAACACTGAAGCTTTCTTT
TRBV13	.	16	.	TRBJ1-2	CASSPRGIRGNYGYTF	TGTGCCAGCAGCCCCCGGGGTATCAGGGGCAACTATGGCTACACCTTC
TRBV20-1	.	10	.	TRBJ2-3	CSAGEDTQYF	TGCAGTGCTGGGGAAGATACGCAGTATTTT
TRBV28	.	15	TRBD1	TRBJ2-7	CASSPGTGTPYEQYF	TGTGCCAGCAGCCCAGGGACAGGGACACCCTACGAGCAGTACTTC
TRBV5-1	.	12	.	TRBJ2-1	CASSLNTDEQFF	TGCGCCAGCAGCTTGAACACGGATGAGCAGTTCTTC
TRBV30	.	12	.	TRBJ2-7	CAWSLWAGEQYF	TGTGCCTGGAGCCTTTGGGCTGGAGAGCAGTACTTC
TRBV25-1	.	13	.	TRBJ1-5	CASSGPSTPTMHF	TGTGCCAGCAGTGGCCCCTCGACGCCCACCATGCATTTT
TRBV2	.	14	TRBD2	TRBJ2-3	CASKSGLATDTQYF	TGTGCCAGCAAATCGGGACTAGCGACAGATACGCAGTATTTT
TRBV15	.	17	TRBD2	TRBJ2-7	CATSRGSGRAGSYEQYF	TGTGCCACCAGCAGGGGTAGCGGGAGGGCCGGGTCCTACGAGCAGTACTTC
TRBV28	.	10	.	TRBJ2-7	CASTGLEQYF	TGTGCCAGCACCGGACTCGAGCAGTACTTC
TRBV27	.	15	TRBD1	TRBJ2-1	CASTRPGTGGVEQFF	TGTGCCAGCACCCGACCCGGGACAGGGGGGGTTGAGCAGTTCTTC
TRBV11-2	.	16	.	TRBJ2-1	CASRQGLLSSYNEQFF	TGTGCCAGCAGGCAAGGACTCTTGAGCTCCTACAATGAGCAGTTCTTC
TRBV30	once	13	.	TRBJ1-2	CAWSRFRTAGYTF	TGTGCCTGGAGTCGATTCCGGACAGCCGGCTACACCTTC
TRBV9	.	16	TRBD2	TRBJ2-1	CASSVEVAGVGNEQFF	TGTGCCAGCAGCGTAGAAGTAGCGGGAGTTGGCAATGAGCAGTTCTTC
TRBV18	.	15	.	TRBJ2-1	CASSPGRRGYNEQFF	TGTGCCAGCTCACCAGGCAGGCGAGGGTACAATGAGCAGTTCTTC